The subject of this entry is one T cell receptor (beta chain). Its target is unknown. This entry is derived from a study of T cells expressing NK-cell markers. Study overall: In sorted CD3+CD56+NKG2C+, CD3+CD56+NKG2C- and CD3+CD56-NKG2C+ T cells, TCR beta repertoires were obtained. General observations from the study: In four donors, dominant clonotypes made up roughly 28.3-65% of CD3+CD56-NKG2C+ cells.

The length of the CDR3 is 17 residues. The germline V gene encodes CDR1 KGHDR and CDR2 SFDVKD. TCR beta libraries carry UMIs added by 5'RACE template switching. No DNA is given; TCRdb re-called the 5' RACE reads and lists each CDR3 protein once. The sample shows roughly 180,000 distinct CDR3 sequences, and about a fifth sits with its ten largest clones. V is TRBV24-1 and J is TRBJ2-3; TCRdb names TRBD1, which stays unverified in the absence of DNA. The sample consisted of blood T cells: a sorted CD56 or NKG2C T cell subset, CD4+ or CD8+ T cells, or bulk PBMC T cells (not recorded which). The origin of this receptor is a woman between 18 and 75 years old in good health. Here the CDR3 reads CATSDPRETGGTDTQYF.